This T cell receptor (beta chain) emerged from a study of CD8 T cells in ankylosing spondylitis. With respect to this clonotype: Its antigen remains unidentified.

The CDR3 runs to 14 residues. V lost 3 bases to trimming and J lost 7 bases; unmatched junction nucleotides: 6. Study results and caveats: Researchers report that disease-linked clones proved CD8+ and relatively rare in peripheral blood. Past studies reported some motif variants in reactive arthritis synovial fluid and blood. Seemingly distinctive of ankylosing spondylitis blood was a TCR beta motif formed by eight highly homologous variants. Enrichment of disease-linked clones was reportedly significant in matched ankylosing spondylitis synovial fluid.

Using quantitative 5'-RACE with molecular barcodes, the authors made TCR beta libraries. TCRdb re-derived calls from the 5' RACE reads in MiXCR, one entry per CDR3 protein. The table has a few hundred thousand distinct CDR3 sequences, about a fifth seen once; the top ten hold 16%. The receptor comes from a male donor with ankylosing spondylitis. Sequencing was carried out using blood, either unsorted or a sorted T cell fraction (not recorded which). This rearrangement joins TRBV12-3 or TRBV12-4 to TRBJ2-1, with 7 bases identical to TRBD2. CDR3 region: CASSFRGSRNEQFF. The CDR3, as DNA: TGTGCCAGCAGTTTTCGCGGGAGTCGGAATGAGCAGTTCTTC.